The 4 T cell receptor beta chains reported below all come from one sample, sequenced in a study of blood T cell repertoires in COVID-19. TCRdb's copy holds only in-frame clones and misses some; the assay was immunoSEQ multiplex PCR. Of about 150,000 clones detected, over 80% appear once; the ten largest clones hold 6.2%. Sequencing input: PBMCs or T cells enriched from blood (not recorded which). The source of these receptors is a woman aged 40 to 50 who had recovered from COVID-19.

The genes are TRBV4-1 and TRBJ1-2; TRBD1 aligns across 12 bases. CDR3 length: 17 amino acids. Germline CDR1 reads MGHRA; CDR2 reads YSYEKL. V lost 0 bases to trimming and J lost 3 bases; unmatched junction nucleotides: 5. CDR3 residues: CASSQDPGQGADYGYTF. CDR3 in DNA: TGCGCCAGCAGCCAAGATCCGGGACAGGGGGCGGACTATGGCTACACCTTC.

This rearrangement joins TRBV30 to TRBJ1-2, with D hard to call. This CDR3 is built from 13 residues. Germline V gene lookup returns CDR1 GTSNPN and CDR2 SVGIG (reference sequence). V was pared by 0 bases and J by 0 bases, with 5 bases between. The CDR3 DNA follows: TGTGCCTGGAGTGTATCAGCTAACTATGGCTACACCTTC. It yields the protein CAWSVSANYGYTF. Using reference TRBV30 and TRBJ1-2 for the parts outside the CDR3, the full variable domain is SQTIHQWPATLVQPVGSPLSLECTVEGTSNPNLYWYRQAAGRGLQLLFYSVGIGQISSEVPQNLSASRPQDRQFILSSKKLLLSDSGFYLCAWSVSANYGYTFGSGTRLTVV.

V usage is TRBV30 and J usage is TRBJ2-1; unclear D gene. Germline V CDR1 and CDR2: GTSNPN, SVGIG (reference sequence). The CDR3 is 14 residues long. The germline V and J ends were trimmed by 3 bases and 2 bases, with 11 bases remaining between them. The DNA of the CDR3 is TGTGCCTGGAGGCCCCTAGTCCCCTACAATGAGCAGTTCTTC. Amino acid sequence: CAWRPLVPYNEQFF. Full variable domain (rest looked up from reference TRBV30 and TRBJ2-1): SQTIHQWPATLVQPVGSPLSLECTVEGTSNPNLYWYRQAAGRGLQLLFYSVGIGQISSEVPQNLSASRPQDRQFILSSKKLLLSDSGFYLCAWRPLVPYNEQFFGPGTRLTVL.

The chain couples TRBV29-1 to TRBJ2-7; 7 bases match TRBD1. This CDR3 spans 12 amino acids. J lost 4 bases, V lost 6 bases, and 6 bases had no gene match. Germline V gene lookup returns CDR1 SQVTM and CDR2 ANQGSEA. The CDR3 DNA reads as TGCAGCGTAGCCGGGACAGAATACGAGCAGTACTTC. This gives the protein CSVAGTEYEQYF.